One sample yielded the 13 T cell receptor beta chains listed below, sequenced in a study of blood T cell repertoires in COVID-19. The repertoire was sequenced with immunoSEQ multiplex PCR; TCRdb's copy has only in-frame clones and lacks some. This sample has under 350,000 clones, with 70% to 90% found just once. The sample comprised peripheral blood. The receptors were sampled from a woman in her seventies with acute or convalescent COVID-19.

The rearrangement joins TRBV19 to TRBJ2-3; 9 bases line up with TRBD1. V was pared by 3 bases and J by 4 bases, with 8 bases of the junction left unmatched. CDR1 and CDR2 from the germline V gene are LNHDA and SQIVND (reference sequence). This CDR3 has 16 amino acids. CDR3 coding DNA: TGTGCCAGTAGTATCCTGGGACAGGGAGGAGCAGATACGCAGTATTTT. Amino acids: CASSILGQGGADTQYF.

The rearrangement joins TRBV15 to TRBJ2-7, with D tentatively TRBD1 (5 bases). V shed 4 bases and J shed 4 bases, with 8 bases lying between them. The CDR3 consists of 12 residues. Germline V CDR1 and CDR2: LNHNV, YYDKDF (reference sequence). The CDR3 region is CATSKTDYEQYF. The CDR3 DNA reads TGTGCCACCAGCAAGACAGATTACGAGCAGTACTTC. The entire variable domain, with the rest obtained from reference TRBV15 and TRBJ2-7, is as follows: DAMVIQNPRYQVTQFGKPVTLSCSQTLNHNVMYWYQQKSSQAPKLLFHYYDKDFNNEADTPDNFQSRRPNTSFCFLDIRSPGLGDTAMYLCATSKTDYEQYFGPGTRLTVT.

V usage is TRBV7-9 and J usage is TRBJ2-7; 8 bases are a match to TRBD2. V shed 5 bases, J shed 2 bases, and the junction held 11 bases outside the gene matches. This CDR3 spans 16 amino acids. In germline, CDR1 is SEHNR, CDR2 FQNEAQ (reference sequence). The CDR3 nucleotides are TGTGCCAGCAGCCGGGGGGGGGACTCTCGTCCCTACGAGCAGTACTTC. Protein: CASSRGGDSRPYEQYF. The full variable domain, its missing parts supplied by reference TRBV7-9 and TRBJ2-7, is DTGVSQNPRHKITKRGQNVTFRCDPISEHNRLYWYRQTLGQGPEFLTYFQNEAQLEKSRLLSDRFSAERPKGSFSTLEIQRTEQGDSAMYLCASSRGGDSRPYEQYFGPGTRLTVT.

The chain carries TRBV19 and TRBJ1-2; the match to TRBD1 covers 9 bases. The germline gives CDR1 LNHDA, CDR2 SQIVND (reference sequence). Germline trimming cut 8 bases from V and 4 bases from J; bases unmatched to any gene: 14. The CDR3 has 16 residues. In DNA form, the CDR3 reads TGTGCCAGTTATAGTCCGGGACAGGGTGAAGGCTATGGCTACACCTTC. This translates into CASYSPGQGEGYGYTF.

This chain links TRBV29-1 with TRBJ2-3; tentatively, D is TRBD2 (7 bases). The CDR3 loop spans 15 amino acids. The germline V and J ends were trimmed by 4 bases and 1 base, with 15 bases remaining between them. CDR1 SQVTM and CDR2 ANQGSEA come from the germline V gene. The CDR3 DNA sequence: TGCAGCGTTGCCCACGGGGGGCGGGGCACAGATACGCAGTATTTT. Translated, it gives CSVAHGGRGTDTQYF.

V gene TRBV27 combines with J gene TRBJ1-5; TRBD1 agrees at 7 bases. Germline lookup yields CDR1 MNHEY and CDR2 SMNVEV (reference sequence). The length of the CDR3 is 22 residues. V shed 2 bases and J 0 bases; nucleotides not matched to a gene: 22. The CDR3 loop reads CASSLLSPPPGQLDYSNQPQHF. As DNA, the CDR3 is TGTGCCAGCAGTTTACTATCCCCCCCTCCGGGACAGCTTGATTATAGCAATCAGCCCCAGCATTTT.

The chain has TRBV20-1 and TRBJ2-1, with a tentative D call TRBD1 (5 bases). With 0 bases removed from V and 10 bases from J, the gap between germline ends came to 7 bases. CDR1 and CDR2 (germline): DFQATT, SNEGSKA (reference sequence). CDR3 size: 11 residues. The CDR3 sequence is CSAREGHEQFF. The CDR3 DNA reads TGCAGTGCTAGAGAGGGGCACGAGCAGTTCTTC.

This clone was found once. J is TRBJ2-7 and V is TRBV5-1; 15 bases match TRBD2. The CDR3 is made up of 16 amino acids. V gave up 4 bases and J gave up 3 bases; unmatched junction bases: 5. The V gene's germline CDR1 is SGHRS and CDR2 YFSETQ. In nucleotides, the CDR3 is TGCGCCAGCAGCCCAGGGACTAGCGGGGGGAGCTACGAGCAGTACTTC. It encodes CASSPGTSGGSYEQYF.

This chain links TRBV5-6 with TRBJ2-7; 9 bases agree with TRBD1. Germline loops: CDR1 SGHDT, CDR2 YYEEEE. J lost 3 bases, V lost 3 bases, and 7 bases had no gene match. The CDR3 totals 15 residues. CDR3 sequence: CASSSTDRGIYEQYF. The CDR3 bases are TGTGCCAGCAGCTCGACCGACAGGGGGATCTACGAGCAGTACTTC.

The V gene is TRBV4-1, the J gene TRBJ2-4, with 7 bases that match TRBD2. V shed 5 bases, J shed 1 base, and the junction held 8 bases outside the gene matches. CDR3 length: 16 residues. Germline V gene data show CDR1 as MGHRA and CDR2 as YSYEKL. CDR3 nucleotides: TGCGCCAGCAGCGGACTAGGGTTCTTTGCCAAAAACATTCAGTACTTC. Encoded protein: CASSGLGFFAKNIQYF.

This chain connects TRBV14 to TRBJ1-2; D is uncertain. CDR1 and CDR2 (germline): SGHDN, FVKESK. The CDR3 is 17 residues long. Trimming took off 3 bases at V and 2 bases at J, with 19 bases between the two ends. CDR3 amino acids: CASSQSRPNLFNYGYTF. In DNA, the CDR3 is TGTGCCAGCAGCCAGTCGAGGCCCAACTTGTTCAACTATGGCTACACCTTC.

J is TRBJ1-5 and V is TRBV29-1; the D is unclear. The CDR3 runs 12 residues. Trimming removed 3 bases from V and 9 bases from J, with 12 bases in between. In germline, CDR1 is SQVTM, CDR2 ANQGSEA. CDR3 protein: CSVEEGGGPQHF. The CDR3 DNA follows: TGCAGCGTTGAGGAAGGTGGAGGGCCCCAGCATTTT.

The chain couples TRBV7-2 to TRBJ2-3; 12 nucleotides align to TRBD2. CDR1 and CDR2 from the germline V gene are SGHTA and FQGNSA. The V gene end was trimmed by 6 bases and the J gene end by 2 bases; junction bases not matched to a gene: 3. The CDR3 is made up of 15 amino acids. CDR3 amino acids: CASSRTSGATDTQYF. The CDR3 DNA reads TGTGCCAGCAGTCGGACTAGCGGGGCCACAGATACGCAGTATTTT.